A selection of T cell receptor beta chains follows, all from one sample in a study of cytomegalovirus exposure and HLA in healthy donors. The protocol was immunoSEQ multiplex PCR, while the TCRdb copy is restricted to in-frame clones and leaves out a portion. The table records around 300,000 clones, 65% to 90% of them present only once. Sequencing was performed on PBMCs. These receptors all come from a woman aged 18-29 years in good health and CMV-seronegative. Both conserved end residues are part of each CDR3. Each record gives: J gene, V gene, CDR3 protein.

>TRBJ2-1|TRBV7-9
CASSLWSGSEFF
>TRBJ2-3|TRBV11-1
CASSLAPPRGGTDTQYF
>TRBJ1-4|TRBV7-9
CASSSTGALNEKLFF
>TRBJ2-1|TRBV27
CASSLGQRYNEQFF
>TRBJ2-1|TRBV5-4
CASSFGRGRSTNEQFF
>TRBJ1-4|TRBV9
CASSFGRGPGEKLFF
>TRBJ2-5|TRBV18
CASSPIQETQYF
>TRBJ2-2|TRBV6-5
CASSSETGVTTGELFF
>TRBJ2-7|TRBV4-3
CASSQEPTGSSYEQYF
>TRBJ2-7|TRBV5-4
CASSSTSREQYF
>TRBJ1-1|TRBV30
CAWNYRSHTEAFF
>TRBJ1-6|TRBV5-1
CASSSDTSSYNSPLHF
>TRBJ2-3|TRBV2
CASRGLAGADTQYF
>TRBJ2-7|TRBV5-1
CASSLRTLPYEQYF
>TRBJ2-7|TRBV30
CAWSVSGGGYEQYF
>TRBJ2-7|TRBV5-6
CASSLLPGTGGYEQYF
>TRBJ1-2|TRBV27
CASSPWARNGYGYTF
>TRBJ2-5|TRBV7-3
CASSLGLEETQYF
>TRBJ2-3|TRBV27
CASSLIQGRADTQYF
>TRBJ1-1|TRBV27
CASSLTGITSTEAFF
>TRBJ2-5|TRBV2
CASSLAGYQETQYF
>TRBJ1-1|TRBV18
CASSPWGDEGTEAFF
>TRBJ1-2|TRBV5-6
CASSSLQGTYGYTF
>TRBJ1-2|TRBV5-6
CASSLDQPGQGYTF
>TRBJ1-3|TRBV2
CASSDRVGGNTIYF
>TRBJ1-5|TRBV28
CASSPRGPYSNQPQHF
>TRBJ1-3|TRBV29-1
CSVEGRNTIYF
>TRBJ2-7|TRBV7-9
CASSLVLRNEQYF
>TRBJ2-1|TRBV18
CASSPPGDEQFF
>TRBJ1-5|TRBV2
CASSSTNSNQPQHF
>TRBJ2-5|TRBV7-2
CASSLGLLQETQYF
>TRBJ1-2|TRBV19
CASTPTARNYGYTF
>TRBJ2-7|TRBV27
CASSHQSHEQYF
>TRBJ2-3|TRBV2
CASRTRLGGDTQYF
>TRBJ2-3|TRBV29-1
CSVEGVRGALSTDTQYF
>TRBJ1-5|TRBV4-1
CASSQDWPDNQPQHF
>TRBJ1-1|TRBV7-9
CASTSWGEAEAFF
>TRBJ1-5|TRBV27
CASRGTGGNQPQHF
>TRBJ1-2|TRBV30
CAWSVPKQGIYGYTF
>TRBJ1-6|TRBV7-3
CASSFGQGNSPLHF
>TRBJ1-3|TRBV5-6
CASSLRRARGEVF
>TRBJ2-5|TRBV5-4
CASSSRGGASRETQYF
>TRBJ2-2|TRBV5-4
CASSFDRVNTGELFF
>TRBJ1-2|TRBV2
CASSREGAGDLPYF
>TRBJ2-3|TRBV5-1
CASSLASRTSGGVTDTQYF
>TRBJ2-2|TRBV6-6
CASISGSNTGELFF
>TRBJ2-1|TRBV12-5
CASGSSRVSGNEQFF
>TRBJ2-2|TRBV11-2
CASSYRTGRGETGELFF
>TRBJ2-5|TRBV2
CASSYRQGMETQYF
>TRBJ1-2|TRBV10-2
CASSEIAWTGGAEGYTF
>TRBJ2-3|TRBV5-1
CASSSDGLLVTDTQYF
>TRBJ2-6|TRBV5-1
CASSLAPGGLTGANVLTF
>TRBJ2-7|TRBV27
CASSGGVASGFYEQYF